This T cell receptor beta chain was retrieved from a study of blood T cell repertoires in COVID-19. The wider study: Acute and convalescent COVID-19 specimens originated in the United States, Italy and Spain. The analysed material was cDNA or gDNA that came from T cells, B-cell-depleted T cells, or PBMCs.

How the authors handled the data: Estimation of nucleated cell counts relied on the amplification of reference gene primers. Some clones are missing from TCRdb's copy, which holds only in-frame ones; the method was immunoSEQ multiplex PCR. V and J calls and clone size are given by that table; D and trimming were obtained from the DNA. The data hold about 100,000 clones, with about 87% observed a single time. Germline values: CDR1 MNHEY, CDR2 SVGAGI. V lost 0 bases to trimming and J lost 6 bases, with 11 bases between them. The length of the CDR3 is 15 residues. V gene TRBV6-5 combines with J gene TRBJ2-2; a possible D gene is TRBD2 (6 bases). Sample: peripheral blood. The receptor was derived from a man aged 45-65 years with acute or convalescent COVID-19. The CDR3 sequence is CASSYSPRLAGELFF. The CDR3, as DNA: TGTGCCAGCAGTTACTCACCCAGACTAGCCGGGGAGCTGTTTTTT.